Below, 23 T cell receptor beta chains from the same sample are listed, as sequenced in a study of cytomegalovirus exposure and HLA in healthy donors. Sequencing was performed with immunoSEQ multiplex PCR; in TCRdb, only in-frame clones are kept and a portion is missing. Of 200,000 to 300,000 clones in the sample, about 90% are singletons; the top ten hold around 3.1%. The sequenced sample consisted of PBMCs. These receptors came from a woman aged 25 to 39 in good health and CMV-seronegative.

The genes are TRBV4-3 and TRBJ2-1, with a possible D match to TRBD2 (6 bases). V was shortened by 1 base and J by 5 bases, with 9 bases between the two germline ends. The CDR3 has 14 residues. Germline V lookup: CDR1 LGHNA, CDR2 YSLEER. In DNA form, the CDR3 reads TGCGCCAGCAGCCAAGCGGGGGTTGACAATGAGCAGTTCTTC. Encoded protein: CASSQAGVDNEQFF.

The DNA for the CDR3 is TGTGCCAGCAGTTTTAGACGGATCTACGAGCAGTACTTC. As protein: CASSFRRIYEQYF. This chain joins TRBV28 and TRBJ2-7; D is undetermined. Trimming took off 3 bases at V and 3 bases at J, with 9 bases between the two ends. The germline CDR1 and CDR2 sequences are MDHEN and SYDVKM. The CDR3 contains 13 residues.

The gene calls are TRBV5-6 and TRBJ2-7; weak D call: TRBD2 (6 bases). Germline V gene sequence: CDR1 SGHDT, CDR2 YYEEEE. Trimming left V 2 bases short and J 6 bases short, with 12 bases between. The length of the CDR3 is 13 residues. CDR3 amino acids: CASSLGTSREQYF. CDR3 nucleotide sequence: TGTGCCAGCAGCTTAGGTACTAGCCGCGAGCAGTACTTC.

The chain uses TRBV27 and TRBJ2-7; unclear D gene. The CDR3 extends over 15 amino acids. Germline V gives CDR1 MNHEY, CDR2 SMNVEV (reference sequence). Trimming took 0 bases from V and 0 from J, leaving 9 bases between them. CDR3: CASSLSDPSSYEQYF. As DNA, the CDR3 is TGTGCCAGCAGTTTATCCGACCCCAGCTCCTACGAGCAGTACTTC.

V is TRBV5-1 and J is TRBJ2-4, with D hard to call. V dropped 0 bases and J dropped 0 bases, with 4 bases sitting between them. Germline V lookup: CDR1 SGHRS, CDR2 YFSETQ. The CDR3 is made up of 14 amino acids. The CDR3 DNA is TGCGCCAGCAGCTTGGAAGTAGCCAAAAACATTCAGTACTTC. Translation gives CASSLEVAKNIQYF.

V and J are TRBV9 and TRBJ2-1; 8 nucleotides align to TRBD2. The germline V gene has CDR1 SGDLS and CDR2 YYNGEE. V shed 2 bases and J 6 bases; nucleotides not matched to a gene: 16. The CDR3 is made up of 18 amino acids. CDR3 region: CASSVAREGLPTSNEQFF. In nucleotides, the CDR3 is TGTGCCAGCAGCGTTGCCCGGGAGGGCCTTCCCACATCCAATGAGCAGTTCTTC.

This clone has just one count. The chain recombines TRBV28 with TRBJ1-2; no definite D call. CDR1 is MDHEN, CDR2 SYDVKM, per germline. This CDR3 has 11 residues. This CDR3 is CAGRTNYGYTF. The CDR3 bases are TGTGCTGGACGGACGAACTATGGCTACACCTTC.

The chain carries TRBV18 and TRBJ2-7, with 7 bases lining up with TRBD2. The CDR3 is 15 amino acids. CDR1 is KGHSH and CDR2 is LQKENI in the germline V gene. J gave up 4 bases and V 3 bases, and 9 bases lay outside the gene matches. For the CDR3, the DNA is TGTGCCAGCTCACCCCCCGGACTAGACCAGTACGAGCAGTACTTC. Translation gives CASSPPGLDQYEQYF.

CDR3 sequence reads: CASSWVEAYEQYF. In DNA, the CDR3 is TGTGCCAGCAGTTGGGTTGAGGCCTACGAGCAGTACTTC. The chain recombines TRBV28 with TRBJ2-7; D is uncertain. V lost 4 bases, J lost 2 bases, and 9 bases lay in between. This CDR3 spans 13 amino acids. The germline V gene encodes CDR1 MDHEN and CDR2 SYDVKM. Filled out from reference TRBV28 and TRBJ2-7, the complete variable domain reads DVKVTQSSRYLVKRTGEKVFLECVQDMDHENMFWYRQDPGLGLRLIYFSYDVKMKEKGDIPEGYSVSREKKERFSLILESASTNQTSMYLCASSWVEAYEQYFGPGTRLTVT.

The chain has TRBV9 and TRBJ2-3; D is ambiguous. Germline assignment: CDR1 SGDLS and CDR2 YYNGEE. The CDR3 runs to 14 residues. The V and J ends lost 0 bases and 2 bases respectively, with 7 bases between them. The CDR3: CASSVVGFTDTQYF. Written as DNA, the CDR3 is TGTGCCAGCAGCGTAGTTGGATTCACAGATACGCAGTATTTT.

The chain recombines TRBV19 with TRBJ2-7; D call uncertain. This CDR3 comprises 15 residues. Germline V lookup: CDR1 LNHDA, CDR2 SQIVND (reference sequence). Trimming left V 0 bases short and J 4 bases short, with 13 bases between. Written as DNA, the CDR3 is TGTGCCAGTAGTATAGACTCACGGCCCTCATACGAGCAGTACTTC. It encodes CASSIDSRPSYEQYF.

The chain has TRBV7-3 and TRBJ2-5; D tentatively fits TRBD1 or TRBD2 (5 bases each). The CDR3 has 15 amino acids. Germline CDR1 SGHTA, CDR2 FQGTGA. Trimming took 5 bases from V and 5 from J, leaving 18 bases between them. CDR3 in DNA: TGTGCCAGCAGCCGATCGGGGACCTCGTGGGAGACCCAGTACTTC. As protein: CASSRSGTSWETQYF.

V usage is TRBV5-4 and J usage is TRBJ2-7; possibly TRBD1 for D (6 bases). The CDR3 contains 15 residues. Trimming stripped 6 bases from V and 2 bases from J, with 18 bases between. Germline CDR1 is SGHNT and CDR2 is YYREEE (reference sequence). CDR3 DNA: TGTGCCAGCACCCCCGGGACATCAGGCCCCTACGAGCAGTACTTC. Translated, it gives CASTPGTSGPYEQYF.

The gene calls are TRBV7-2 and TRBJ2-7, with 11 bases aligning to TRBD2. Germline loops: CDR1 SGHTA, CDR2 FQGNSA. Trimming at V came to 5 bases and at J to 0 bases, leaving 3 bases not matched to a gene. The CDR3 extends over 15 amino acids. The CDR3 region has the DNA TGTGCCAGCAGCCTGCTAGCGGGAGGCTCCTACGAGCAGTACTTC. This gives the protein CASSLLAGGSYEQYF.

This sequence joins TRBV7-2 and TRBJ2-3, with a tentative D call TRBD1 (6 bases). CDR3 length equals 15 residues. With 5 bases removed from V and 0 bases from J, the gap between germline ends came to 12 bases. Germline values: CDR1 SGHTA, CDR2 FQGNSA. CDR3: CASSRQDTSTDTQYF. DNA of the CDR3: TGTGCCAGCAGCCGACAGGATACTAGCACAGATACGCAGTATTTT. The full variable domain, with the rest looked up from reference TRBV7-2 and TRBJ2-3, is GAGVSQSPSNKVTEKGKDVELRCDPISGHTALYWYRQSLGQGLEFLIYFQGNSAPDKSGLPSDRFSAERTGGSVSTLTIQRTQQEDSAVYLCASSRQDTSTDTQYFGPGTRLTVL.

The chain carries TRBV28 and TRBJ2-3, with D hard to call. The ends were cut back, 3 bases at V and 0 bases at J, with 10 bases in the middle. The CDR3 is 15 amino acids. Germline CDR1 reads MDHEN; CDR2 reads SYDVKM. The chain's CDR3 is CASSFYGLSTDTQYF. The CDR3 DNA follows: TGTGCCAGCAGTTTTTACGGTCTTAGCACAGATACGCAGTATTTT.

This sequence joins TRBV7-9 and TRBJ2-7; TRBD1 is a possible D gene (5 bases). This CDR3 contains 16 residues. CDR1 is SEHNR and CDR2 is FQNEAQ in the germline V gene (reference sequence). The V gene lost 1 base and the J gene lost 3 bases, with 16 bases spanning the gap. This CDR3 reads CASSLGRTSPNYEQYF. The CDR3 DNA follows: TGTGCCAGCAGCTTAGGACGGACAAGTCCGAACTACGAGCAGTACTTC.

The gene calls are TRBV28 and TRBJ2-7; a possible D gene is TRBD1 (7 bases). The CDR3 is 16 amino acids. Germline CDR1 reads MDHEN; CDR2 reads SYDVKM. The germline V and J ends were trimmed by 5 bases and 4 bases, with 21 bases remaining between them. CDR3: CASSPNRQGGGYEQYF. The CDR3 coding sequence is TGTGCCAGCAGTCCTAACAGACAGGGAGGTGGATACGAGCAGTACTTC.

The chain couples TRBV11-3 to TRBJ2-2; D not resolved. Germline V lookup: CDR1 SGHNT, CDR2 YENEEA. V was clipped by 3 bases and J by 3 bases, with 14 bases between them. This CDR3 has 16 amino acids. CDR3 DNA sequence: TGTGCCAGCAGCTTTTTGTTGTTGTCGGACACCGGGGAGCTGTTTTTT. This codes for CASSFLLLSDTGELFF.

V gene TRBV4-1 combines with J gene TRBJ2-2, with TRBD2 matching over 8 bases. V trimming: 4 bases; J trimming: 7 bases; junction bases outside the gene matches: 8. Per the germline V gene, CDR1 is MGHRA and CDR2 is YSYEKL. This CDR3 spans 15 amino acids. Here the CDR3 DNA reads TGCGCCAGCAGCCTCAGTGGCGGGGGGAGCGGGGAGCTGTTTTTT. Protein: CASSLSGGGSGELFF.

The chain joins TRBV29-1 to TRBJ2-1, with TRBD2 identical over 10 bases. J lost 7 bases, V lost 7 bases, and 10 bases had no gene match. CDR1 is SQVTM and CDR2 is ANQGSEA in the germline V gene. The CDR3 covers 14 residues. The CDR3 DNA reads TGCAGCGCGCTAGCGGGAGAGGGAGTGAATGAGCAGTTCTTC. This codes for CSALAGEGVNEQFF.

CDR3 DNA sequence: TGTGCCAACCGCGAAAAGAGACAGGGCGCTGGGGCCAACGTCCTGACTTTC. It translates to CANREKRQGAGANVLTF. This rearrangement joins TRBV25-1 to TRBJ2-6; TRBD1 agrees at 7 bases. In germline, CDR1 is MGHDK, CDR2 SYGVNS. The trim removed 10 bases at V and 2 bases at J, leaving 14 bases unmatched. The CDR3 spans 17 residues. The full variable domain, its missing parts supplied by reference TRBV25-1 and TRBJ2-6, is EADIYQTPRYLVIGTGKKITLECSQTMGHDKMYWYQQDPGMELHLIHYSYGVNSTEKGDLSSESTVSRIRTEHFPLTLESARPSHTSQYLCANREKRQGAGANVLTFGAGSRLTVL.

CDR3 residues: CASSQVGLAGDEQYF. CDR3 DNA: TGTGCCAGCAGCCAAGTAGGTCTAGCGGGAGACGAGCAGTACTTC. The chain has TRBV4-2 and TRBJ2-7; 10 positions match TRBD2. The CDR3 extends over 15 amino acids. The V gene end was trimmed by 1 base and the J gene end by 5 bases; junction bases not matched to a gene: 5. The V gene's germline CDR1 is LGHNA and CDR2 YNFKEQ.